The T cell receptor (beta chain) described here comes from a study of blood T cell repertoires in COVID-19. Study as a whole: PBMCs, B-cell-depleted T cells, or T cells were the source of the cDNA or gDNA that made up the material.

Participants were aged 18 to 89 years, lived in about two dozen US areas, and enrolled virtually. Participant reports of clinical history set cohort assignment. The V gene's germline CDR1 is SGHDT and CDR2 YYEEEE. CDR3 length: 17 amino acids. V gave up 6 bases and J gave up 6 bases; unmatched junction bases: 17. Original processing notes: Amplifying reference gene primers gave estimates of nucleated cell counts. Assay used: immunoSEQ multiplex PCR; TCRdb lists only in-frame clones, some missing. That table is the source of V, J and clone size, and D and trimming were worked out from the DNA. This table has around 280,000 clones, about 90% appearing once.

The rearrangement links TRBV5-6 to TRBJ2-3; 9 positions agree with TRBD2. The sequence was obtained from a woman in her late teens or twenties with acute COVID-19. The sequenced sample consisted of PBMCs or T cells enriched from blood (not recorded which). Here the CDR3 DNA reads TGTGCCAGCACCAACCCCCCGGGACTAGCTTTAGAGGATACGCAGTATTTT. Translating gives CASTNPPGLALEDTQYF.